The rows below give T cell receptor beta chains drawn from one sample of a study of cytomegalovirus exposure and HLA in healthy donors. Produced via immunoSEQ multiplex PCR; TCRdb's table is partial and in-frame only. The sample shows approximately 190,000 clones, more than 65% of them seen only once. Sequencing input: PBMCs. These receptors all stem from a man in his fifties or sixties in good health and CMV-seronegative. CDR3s include the opening cysteine and the closing phenylalanine or tryptophan. The order of the fields is J gene, clone size, V gene, CDR3 length, D gene, CDR3 DNA, CDR3 protein. A D gene is named only where the DNA matches it firmly. Clone size is shown for a subset of rows, as once, few, many or a class of expanded clone.

>TRBJ2-7|NA|TRBV5-4|13|NA
TGTGCCAGCAGCATCGGACAGAACTACGAGCAGTACTTC
CASSIGQNYEQYF
>TRBJ2-7|NA|TRBV28|13|NA
TGTGCCAGCAGCCCCCCAGAATTCTACGAGCAGTACTTC
CASSPPEFYEQYF
>TRBJ2-6|NA|TRBV6-5|15|NA
TGTGCCAGCAGCCGACAGCACTCTGGGGCCAACGTCCTGACTTTC
CASSRQHSGANVLTF
>TRBJ2-7|NA|TRBV5-1|15|TRBD2
TGCGCCAGCAGCCTCCGAGCGGGGGGATCCTACGAGCAGTACTTC
CASSLRAGGSYEQYF
>TRBJ1-2|few|TRBV9|14|NA
TGTGCCAGCAGCCCCCCCCCGGGTCTCCAAGGCTACACCTTC
CASSPPPGLQGYTF
>TRBJ2-3|NA|TRBV4-1|15|NA
TGCGCCAGCAGCCATACCTTGGGGGCCAGGGATACGCAGTATTTT
CASSHTLGARDTQYF
>TRBJ1-6|NA|TRBV6-5|15|TRBD1
TGTGCCACCGCCCGGGACAGGGATAATAATTCACCCCTCCACTTT
CATARDRDNNSPLHF
>TRBJ2-7|NA|TRBV4-1|14|NA
TGCGCCAGCAGCCAGGAATATACCCTAGCGCGCCAGTACTTC
CASSQEYTLARQYF
>TRBJ2-3|NA|TRBV7-9|13|NA
TGTGCCAGCAGCCCCCCTAGGGGAGATACGCAGTATTTT
CASSPPRGDTQYF
>TRBJ1-6|NA|TRBV10-3|14|NA
TGTGCCATCAGTGAGTACGGAGCCCAAGCGTTTCTCCACTTT
CAISEYGAQAFLHF
>TRBJ1-6|once|TRBV19|12|NA
TGTGCCAGTAAAAACGGGAATTCACCCCTCCACTTT
CASKNGNSPLHF
>TRBJ1-2|NA|TRBV19|11|TRBD1
TGTGCCGCAGGGGGAGATTATGGCTACACCTTC
CAAGGDYGYTF
>TRBJ1-1|once|TRBV5-4|15|NA
TGTGCCAGCAGCGGGGGGGCCAACCAGGGGACTGAAGCTTTCTTT
CASSGGANQGTEAFF
>TRBJ1-1|once|TRBV27|13|NA
TGTGCCAGCAGTTTCTCCAGTCAGAATGAAGCTTTCTTT
CASSFSSQNEAFF
>TRBJ1-2|NA|TRBV6-6|13|NA
TGTGCCAGCAGTTACTCGAGCATCTATGGCTACACCTTC
CASSYSSIYGYTF
>TRBJ1-6|NA|TRBV7-9|16|TRBD1
TGCGCCAGCAGCCAGGGGACAGGGTACTATAATTCACCCCTCCACTTT
CASSQGTGYYNSPLHF
>TRBJ2-5|few|TRBV5-6|13|NA
TGTGCCAGCAGCTTGGAACGCGGAGAGACCCAGTACTTC
CASSLERGETQYF
>TRBJ1-2|NA|TRBV6-5|13|TRBD1
TGTGCCAGCAAAAGGGGGCAGGGGGCGAGCTACACCTTC
CASKRGQGASYTF
>TRBJ1-1|NA|TRBV5-1|15|NA
TGCGCCAGCAGCTTGGCCTCAGGGATAAACACTGAAGCTTTCTTT
CASSLASGINTEAFF
>TRBJ2-2|few|TRBV6-1|18|TRBD2
TGTGCCAGCAGTGAATGGTGGCGGGGGGGCCTAGACACCGGGGAGCTGTTTTTT
CASSEWWRGGLDTGELFF
>TRBJ2-7|NA|TRBV18|14|NA
TGTGCCAGCTCACCCGACTTATTAAACTACGAGCAGTACTTC
CASSPDLLNYEQYF
>TRBJ2-7|NA|TRBV29-1|12|NA
TGCAGCGTTGACAGGGGAACCTACGAGCAGTACTTC
CSVDRGTYEQYF
>TRBJ2-7|NA|TRBV5-1|15|TRBD1
TGCGCCAGCAGCTTGGTACAGGGGGCAAACTACGAGCAGTACTTC
CASSLVQGANYEQYF
>TRBJ2-1|NA|TRBV11-3|13|NA
TGTGCCAGCAGCTTAGATAGTTACAATGAGCAGTTCTTC
CASSLDSYNEQFF
>TRBJ1-3|NA|TRBV25-1|13|TRBD1
TGTGCCAGCAGTACAGGGGCTGGAAACACCATATATTTT
CASSTGAGNTIYF
>TRBJ1-6|NA|TRBV7-8|15|TRBD1
TGTGCCAGCAGCTTAGTCCGGGACAGTAATTCACCCCTCCACTTT
CASSLVRDSNSPLHF
>TRBJ1-1|NA|TRBV6-6|12|NA
TGTGCCAGCAGCTCTGGAGGGACTGAAGCTTTCTTT
CASSSGGTEAFF
>TRBJ2-7|NA|TRBV5-1|15|TRBD1
TGCGCCAGCAGCTTGGCCGTACAGGGGACCAACGAGCAGTACTTC
CASSLAVQGTNEQYF
>TRBJ1-1|NA|TRBV9|15|NA
TGTGCCAGCAGCGGAAGGGGAACAGACCGGCCCGAAGCTTTCTTT
CASSGRGTDRPEAFF
>TRBJ2-7|NA|TRBV7-2|14|NA
TGTGCCAGCAGCTCCCGACAGGCATCCTACGAGCAGTACTTC
CASSSRQASYEQYF
>TRBJ2-5|NA|TRBV25-1|15|TRBD1
TGTGCCAGCAGCCACACCGGGACAGTCCCTTTTGAGCAGTACTTC
CASSHTGTVPFEQYF
>TRBJ2-2|NA|TRBV6-5|13|NA
TGTGCCAGCAGTTACCAGAACACCGGGGAGCTGTTTTTT
CASSYQNTGELFF
>TRBJ2-3|NA|TRBV30|14|NA
TGTGCCTGGTCCCTGGGTACAGACACAGATACGCAGTATTTT
CAWSLGTDTDTQYF
>TRBJ2-7|NA|TRBV2|14|TRBD1
TGTGCCAGCAGCGAACCGGACAGGGGCTACGAGCAGTACTTC
CASSEPDRGYEQYF
>TRBJ2-1|NA|TRBV7-2|15|TRBD2
TGTGCCAGCAGGCGCGAACTAGCGGGGGGGAATGAGCAGTTCTTC
CASRRELAGGNEQFF
>TRBJ1-2|NA|TRBV4-1|14|NA
TGCGCCAGCAGCCAAGAAACAGAGAACTATGGCTACACCTTC
CASSQETENYGYTF
>TRBJ2-7|NA|TRBV5-5|16|NA
TGTGCCAGCAGCTTGGTGGCAGGGGTCAATCCCCTCGAGCAGTACTTC
CASSLVAGVNPLEQYF
>TRBJ1-5|NA|TRBV7-2|14|NA
TGTGCCAGCAGCCTACGGAGGGGCAATCAGCCCCAGCATTTT
CASSLRRGNQPQHF
>TRBJ1-1|NA|TRBV7-9|16|NA
TGTGCCAGCAGCTTAGGGACCGCGGGCAAGAACACTGAAGCTTTCTTT
CASSLGTAGKNTEAFF
>TRBJ1-1|NA|TRBV10-3|13|NA
TGTGCCATCGAAGTGGCTCCGAACACTGAAGCTTTCTTT
CAIEVAPNTEAFF
>TRBJ1-1|NA|TRBV7-9|13|NA
TGTGCCAGCCGAAGCTGGCCGGTCAGCGGGGCTTTCTTT
CASRSWPVSGAFF
>TRBJ1-5|NA|TRBV9|15|NA
TGTGCCAGCAGCCCCGACCCGGGGGGCAATCAGCCCCAGCATTTT
CASSPDPGGNQPQHF
>TRBJ2-3|NA|TRBV7-2|16|TRBD2
TGTGCCAGCAGCGGACCGGGACTAGCCGAATTAGATACGCAGTATTTT
CASSGPGLAELDTQYF
>TRBJ2-5|few|TRBV30|11|NA
TGTGCCTGGAGCCTTCTCGGGACCCAGTACTTC
CAWSLLGTQYF
>TRBJ1-4|NA|TRBV6-6|15|TRBD1
TGTGCCAGCAGTTTGACAGGGGGTACTAATGAAAAACTGTTTTTT
CASSLTGGTNEKLFF
>TRBJ1-3|NA|TRBV28|13|NA
TGTGCCAGCAGCCTAGTGAATCGAGACACCATATATTTT
CASSLVNRDTIYF
>TRBJ1-2|NA|TRBV28|15|NA
TGTGCCAGCAGTTTTGGGGGGGGGTCTAACTATGGCTACACCTTC
CASSFGGGSNYGYTF
>TRBJ1-4|NA|TRBV30|14|NA
TGTGCCTGGAGTGTTTCGTCTTATAATGAAAAACTGTTTTTT
CAWSVSSYNEKLFF
>TRBJ1-2|NA|TRBV29-1|14|NA
TGCAGCGTTCGCGTAGTCGGAGCTAACTATGGCTACACCTTC
CSVRVVGANYGYTF
>TRBJ1-1|once|TRBV4-1|16|TRBD1
TGCGCCAGCAGCCAAGTGTTGACAGGGATTATGGCTGAAGCTTTCTTT
CASSQVLTGIMAEAFF
>TRBJ2-3|once|TRBV27|15|TRBD1
TGTGCCAGCCGAGACCCAGGGGGTAATACAGATACGCAGTATTTT
CASRDPGGNTDTQYF
>TRBJ1-5|few|TRBV30|12|NA
TGTGCCTGGAGTAGGAGCTCGGGGCCCCAGCATTTT
CAWSRSSGPQHF
>TRBJ2-1|NA|TRBV5-1|19|TRBD2
TGCGCCAGCAGCTTGGAGACCTCCTACGCGGGGGGGCCCGGAAATGAGCAGTTCTTC
CASSLETSYAGGPGNEQFF
>TRBJ2-1|NA|TRBV29-1|13|TRBD1
TGCAGCGTTGAGGACAGGGGGCGTCGTGAGCAGTTCTTC
CSVEDRGRREQFF